The T cell receptor beta chain described here comes from a study of blood T cell repertoires in COVID-19. About the study: Samples came from the United States, Italy and Spain, spanning acute and convalescent COVID-19. Sample material is recorded as cDNA or gDNA derived from T cells, B-cell-depleted T cells, or PBMCs.

During active infection, Seattle patients enrolled and were then monitored through disease. The V gene lost 5 bases and the J gene lost 1 base, with 5 bases spanning the gap. The CDR3 is made up of 13 amino acids. CDR1 and CDR2 from the germline V gene are MNHEY and SMNVEV (reference sequence). Produced via immunoSEQ multiplex PCR; TCRdb's table is partial and in-frame only. The table records under 45,000 clones, approximately 90% of them present only once. This receptor was identified in a man aged 40-49 years with COVID-19, enrolled during active disease. The genes are TRBV27 and TRBJ2-2; D is uncertain. Sequenced material: peripheral blood. The CDR3 region is CASSPQNTGELFF. CDR3 sequence (DNA): TGTGCCAGCAGTCCACAGAACACCGGGGAGCTGTTTTTT.